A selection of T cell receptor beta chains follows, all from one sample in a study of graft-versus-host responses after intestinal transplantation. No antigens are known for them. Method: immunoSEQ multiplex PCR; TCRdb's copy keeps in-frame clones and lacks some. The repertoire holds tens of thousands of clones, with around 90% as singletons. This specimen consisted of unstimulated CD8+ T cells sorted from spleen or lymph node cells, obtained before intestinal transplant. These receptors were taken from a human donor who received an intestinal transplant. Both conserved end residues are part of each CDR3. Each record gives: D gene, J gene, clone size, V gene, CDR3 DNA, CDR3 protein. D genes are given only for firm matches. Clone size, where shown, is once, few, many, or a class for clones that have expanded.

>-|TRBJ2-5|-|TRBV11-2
TGTGCCAGCAGCTACGATCGGGAGACCCAGTACTTC
CASSYDRETQYF
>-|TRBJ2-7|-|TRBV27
TGTGCCAGCAGTTTGGGACAAACCTACGAGCAGTACTTC
CASSLGQTYEQYF
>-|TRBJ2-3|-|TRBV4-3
TGCGCCAGCAGCCAAGATCAGGACACCACAGATACGCAGTATTTT
CASSQDQDTTDTQYF
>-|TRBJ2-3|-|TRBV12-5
TGTGCTAGTGGTTTGGTCCTCTCCGGACTGACTAGCACAGATACGCAGTATTTT
CASGLVLSGLTSTDTQYF
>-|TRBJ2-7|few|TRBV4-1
TGCGCCAGCAGCCAGGGGCCTCACAGGGCCTACGAGCAGTACTTC
CASSQGPHRAYEQYF
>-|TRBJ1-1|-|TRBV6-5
TGTGCCAGCAGTGATCGGACTCTTGAAGCTTTCTTT
CASSDRTLEAFF
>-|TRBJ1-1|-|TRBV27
TGTGCCAGCAGTTTATCGCCGGGAATGAACACTGAAGCTTTCTTT
CASSLSPGMNTEAFF
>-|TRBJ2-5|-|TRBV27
TGTGCCAGCAGTTTCGGTAGCCAAGAGACCCAGTACTTC
CASSFGSQETQYF
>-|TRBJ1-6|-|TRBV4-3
TGCGCCAGCAGCCAAGGTACAGGCCCCCTCCACTTT
CASSQGTGPLHF
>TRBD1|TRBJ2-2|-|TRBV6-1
TGTGCCAGCCGGGACAGGGGGCGAACCGGGGAGCTGTTTTTT
CASRDRGRTGELFF
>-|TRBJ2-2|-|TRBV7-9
TGTGCCAGCGGACTTACAGGGACCGGGGAGCTGTTTTTT
CASGLTGTGELFF
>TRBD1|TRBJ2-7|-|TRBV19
TGTGCCAGTTCGGCCGGGACAGGGTACTACGAGCAGTACTTC
CASSAGTGYYEQYF
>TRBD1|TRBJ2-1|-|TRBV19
TGTGCCAGTACCCCACAGGGGTCCCTTCGGTCGCAGTTCTTC
CASTPQGSLRSQFF
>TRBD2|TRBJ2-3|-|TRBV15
TGTGCCACCAGCGCGGGACTAGCGGGGGAGACAGATACGCAGTATTTT
CATSAGLAGETDTQYF
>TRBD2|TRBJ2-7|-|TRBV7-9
TGTGCCAGCAGCTTAGGAGGTAGCGGGCAGAGCTCCTACGAGCAGTACTTC
CASSLGGSGQSSYEQYF
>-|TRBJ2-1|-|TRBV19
TGTGCCAGTAGTATAGGTGGAGGCTCCTACAATGAGCAGTTCTTC
CASSIGGGSYNEQFF
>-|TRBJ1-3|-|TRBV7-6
TGTGCCAGCAGCTTATCTCCTACAGGGAGCTCTGGAAACACCATATATTTT
CASSLSPTGSSGNTIYF
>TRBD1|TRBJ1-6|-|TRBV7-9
TGTGCCAGCAGCTTAGGGAAACCGGGACAGGGCCTTAATTCACCCCTCCACTTT
CASSLGKPGQGLNSPLHF
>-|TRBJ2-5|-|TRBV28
TGTGCCAGCAGTCTACCCTCCGACAGGGCGGGGGAGACCCAGTACTTC
CASSLPSDRAGETQYF
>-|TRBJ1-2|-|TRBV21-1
TGTGCCAGCAGCAAAATTTCGGGGGTGAATGGCTACACCTTC
CASSKISGVNGYTF
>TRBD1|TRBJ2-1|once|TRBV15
TGTGCCACCAGCAGTGTGGACAGGATCGGGAATGAGCAGTTCTTC
CATSSVDRIGNEQFF
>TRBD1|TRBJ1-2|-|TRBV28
TGTGCCAGCAGTCCCCCGTCCCCGGACAGGGGGCTTGGCTACACCTTC
CASSPPSPDRGLGYTF
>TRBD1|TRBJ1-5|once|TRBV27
TGTGCCAGCAGTCGGACAGGAGATAGCAATCAGCCCCAGCATTTT
CASSRTGDSNQPQHF